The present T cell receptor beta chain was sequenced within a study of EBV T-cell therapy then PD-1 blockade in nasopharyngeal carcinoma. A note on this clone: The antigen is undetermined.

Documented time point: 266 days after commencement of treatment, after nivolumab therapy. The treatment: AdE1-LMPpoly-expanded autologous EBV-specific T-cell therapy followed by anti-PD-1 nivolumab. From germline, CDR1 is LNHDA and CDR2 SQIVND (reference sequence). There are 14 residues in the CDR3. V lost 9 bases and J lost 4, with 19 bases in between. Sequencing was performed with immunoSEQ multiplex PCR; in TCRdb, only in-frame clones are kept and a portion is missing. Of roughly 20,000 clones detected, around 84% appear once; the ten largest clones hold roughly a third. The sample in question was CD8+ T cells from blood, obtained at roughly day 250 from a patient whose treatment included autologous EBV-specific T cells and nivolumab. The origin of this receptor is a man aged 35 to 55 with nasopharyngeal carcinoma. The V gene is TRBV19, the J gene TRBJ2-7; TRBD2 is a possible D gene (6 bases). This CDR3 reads CASSNRDGGYEQYF. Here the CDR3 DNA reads TGTGCCAGCTCCAACCGGGACGGAGGGTACGAGCAGTACTTC.